This TCR beta chain appears in the sequencing data of a study of T cells in localized non-small cell lung cancer. Only in-frame clones appear in the TCRdb table, and some are missing; sequencing was by immunoSEQ multiplex PCR. The sample carries 45,000 to 60,000 clones, roughly nine tenths recorded once. As regards this clone: Antigen specificity is unknown.

Whole-study results and caveats: In adjacent lung appeared a median around 56 of the top 100 tumor clones.

There are 15 residues in the CDR3. J was trimmed by 6 bases and V by 4 bases; bases with no gene match: 10. Germline V gene sequence: CDR1 SGDLS, CDR2 YYNGEE. The material sequenced was PBMCs, taken before any cancer treatment. The rearrangement links TRBV9 to TRBJ1-5, with 7 bases matching TRBD1. The receptor was derived from a man between 40 and 75 years old with stage II lung adenocarcinoma. This CDR3 reads CASSLGGTAIQPQHF. The CDR3 DNA reads TGTGCCAGCAGCTTGGGAGGGACAGCTATTCAGCCCCAGCATTTT.